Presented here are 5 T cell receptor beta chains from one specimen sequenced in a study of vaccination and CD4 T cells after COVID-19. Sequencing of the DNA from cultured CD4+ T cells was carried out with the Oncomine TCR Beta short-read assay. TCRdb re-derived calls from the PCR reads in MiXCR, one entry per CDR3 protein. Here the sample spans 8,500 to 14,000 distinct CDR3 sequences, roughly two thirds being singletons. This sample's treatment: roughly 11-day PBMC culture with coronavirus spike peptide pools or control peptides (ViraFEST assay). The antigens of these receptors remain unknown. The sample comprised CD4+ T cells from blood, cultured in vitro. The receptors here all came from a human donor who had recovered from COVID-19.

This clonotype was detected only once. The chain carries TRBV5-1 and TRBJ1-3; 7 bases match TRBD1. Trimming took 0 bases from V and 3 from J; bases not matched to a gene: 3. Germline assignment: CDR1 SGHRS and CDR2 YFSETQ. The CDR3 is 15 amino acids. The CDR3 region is CASSLEGASGNTIYF. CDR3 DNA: TGCGCCAGCAGCTTGGAGGGGGCTAGTGGAAACACCATATATTTT.

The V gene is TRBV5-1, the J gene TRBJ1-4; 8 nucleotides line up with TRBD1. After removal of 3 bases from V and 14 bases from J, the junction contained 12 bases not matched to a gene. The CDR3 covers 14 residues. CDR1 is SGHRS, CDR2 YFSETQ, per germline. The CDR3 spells CASSSYGTGQVLFF. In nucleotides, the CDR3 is TGCGCCAGCAGCTCCTACGGGACAGGCCAAGTTCTGTTTTTT.

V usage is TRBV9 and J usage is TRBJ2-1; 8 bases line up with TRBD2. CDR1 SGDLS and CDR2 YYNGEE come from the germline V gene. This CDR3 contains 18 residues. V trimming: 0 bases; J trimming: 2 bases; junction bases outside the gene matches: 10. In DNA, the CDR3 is TGTGCCAGCAGCGTAGTAGCCAGCGGGGGTACCACCTACAATGAGCAGTTCTTC. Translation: CASSVVASGGTTYNEQFF. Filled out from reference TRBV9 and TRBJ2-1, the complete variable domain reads DSGVTQTPKHLITATGQRVTLRCSPRSGDLSVYWYQQSLDQGLQFLIQYYNGEERAKGNILERFSAQQFPDLHSELNLSSLELGDSALYFCASSVVASGGTTYNEQFFGPGTRLTVL.

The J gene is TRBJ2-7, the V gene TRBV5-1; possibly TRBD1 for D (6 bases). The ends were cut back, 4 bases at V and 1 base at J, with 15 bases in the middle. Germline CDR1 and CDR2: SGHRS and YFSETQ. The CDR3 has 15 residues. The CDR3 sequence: CASSVSGTKSYEQYF. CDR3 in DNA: TGCGCCAGCAGCGTTTCCGGGACAAAGTCCTACGAGCAGTACTTC. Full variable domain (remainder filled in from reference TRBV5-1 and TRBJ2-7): KAGVTQTPRYLIKTRGQQVTLSCSPISGHRSVSWYQQTPGQGLQFLFEYFSETQRNKGNFPGRFSGRQFSNSRSEMNVSTLELGDSALYLCASSVSGTKSYEQYFGPGTRLTVT.

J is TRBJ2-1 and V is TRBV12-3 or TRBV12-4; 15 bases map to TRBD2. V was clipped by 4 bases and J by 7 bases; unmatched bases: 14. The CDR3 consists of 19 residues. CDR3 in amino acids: CASSYSRRGLAGGKNEQFF. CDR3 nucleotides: TGTGCCAGCAGTTACTCCCGCCGGGGACTAGCGGGAGGCAAGAATGAGCAGTTCTTC.